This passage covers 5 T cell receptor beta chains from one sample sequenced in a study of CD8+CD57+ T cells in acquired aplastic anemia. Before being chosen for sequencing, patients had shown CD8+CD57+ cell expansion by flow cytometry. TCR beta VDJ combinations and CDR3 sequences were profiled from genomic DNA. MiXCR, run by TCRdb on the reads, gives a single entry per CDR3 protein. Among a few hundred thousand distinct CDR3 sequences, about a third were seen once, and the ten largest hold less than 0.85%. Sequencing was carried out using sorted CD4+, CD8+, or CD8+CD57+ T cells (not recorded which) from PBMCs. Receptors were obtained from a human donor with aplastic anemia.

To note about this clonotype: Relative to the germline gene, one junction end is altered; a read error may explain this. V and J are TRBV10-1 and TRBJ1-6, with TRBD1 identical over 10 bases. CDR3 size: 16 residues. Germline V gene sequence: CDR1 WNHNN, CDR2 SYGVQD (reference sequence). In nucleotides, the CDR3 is TGTGCCAGCAGTTATAGGTCGGGACAGGGGAGCTCACCCCCCCACTTT. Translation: CASSYRSGQGSSPPHF.

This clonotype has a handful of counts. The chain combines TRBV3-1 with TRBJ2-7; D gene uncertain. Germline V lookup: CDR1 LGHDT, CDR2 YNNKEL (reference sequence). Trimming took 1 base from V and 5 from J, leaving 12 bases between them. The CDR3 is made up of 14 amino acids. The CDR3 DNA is TGTGCCAGCAGCCAAGCCCTCAGGTGGGACGAGCAGTACTTC. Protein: CASSQALRWDEQYF.

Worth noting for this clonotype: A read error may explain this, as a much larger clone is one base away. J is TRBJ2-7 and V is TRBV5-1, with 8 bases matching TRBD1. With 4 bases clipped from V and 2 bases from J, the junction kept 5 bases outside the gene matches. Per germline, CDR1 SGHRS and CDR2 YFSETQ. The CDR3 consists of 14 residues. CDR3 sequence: CASSPTGVAYEQYF. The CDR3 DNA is TGCGCCAGCAGCCCGACAGGGGTAGCCTACGAGCAGTACTTC.

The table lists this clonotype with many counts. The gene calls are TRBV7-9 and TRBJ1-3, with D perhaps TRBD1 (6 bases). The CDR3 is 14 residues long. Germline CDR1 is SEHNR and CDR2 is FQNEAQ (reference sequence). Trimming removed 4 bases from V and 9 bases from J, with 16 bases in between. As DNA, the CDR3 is TGTGCCAGCAGCTCGCAGACAGGCCTCGGCACCATATATTTT. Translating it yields CASSSQTGLGTIYF. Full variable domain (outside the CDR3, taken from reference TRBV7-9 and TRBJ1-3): DTGVSQNPRHKITKRGQNVTFRCDPISEHNRLYWYRQTLGQGPEFLTYFQNEAQLEKSRLLSDRFSAERPKGSFSTLEIQRTEQGDSAMYLCASSSQTGLGTIYFGEGSWLTVV.

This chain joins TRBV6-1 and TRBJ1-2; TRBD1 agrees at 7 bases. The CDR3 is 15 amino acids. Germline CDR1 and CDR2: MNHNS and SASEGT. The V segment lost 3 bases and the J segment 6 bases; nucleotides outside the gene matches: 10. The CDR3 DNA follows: TGTGCCAGCAGTGATAACAGGGGAGTCTACGATGGCTACACCTTC. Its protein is CASSDNRGVYDGYTF.